These 27 T cell receptor beta chains came from one sample sequenced in a study of T cells after yellow fever vaccination. TCRdb processed the 5' RACE reads anew with MiXCR; each CDR3 protein has one entry. The sample shows about 320,000 distinct CDR3 sequences, 4% to 5.5% of them seen only once. The source was PBMCs, collected 15 days after the yellow fever booster vaccination. The receptors here all came from a man aged 18 to 29 who received the YFV17D yellow fever vaccine.

In its sample, this clonotype was seen a few times. The chain combines TRBV11-2 with TRBJ2-4; 8 positions match TRBD1. The CDR3 extends over 14 amino acids. V shed 7 bases and J 4 bases; nucleotides not matched to a gene: 6. Germline lookup yields CDR1 SGHAT and CDR2 FQNNGV. The CDR3 loop is CASTGTGLKNIQYF. The CDR3 bases are TGTGCCAGCACCGGGACAGGTCTTAAAAACATTCAGTACTTC.

This clonotype was recorded at least ten times. The DNA of the CDR3 is TGTGCCAGCAGCCCCGCCGGGGATGTTTCCGAGCAGTACTTC. It encodes CASSPAGDVSEQYF. This chain uses TRBV7-9 with TRBJ2-7, with D tentatively TRBD2 (5 bases). Germline loops: CDR1 SEHNR, CDR2 FQNEAQ (reference sequence). V was pared by 5 bases and J by 6 bases, with 17 bases between. CDR3 length equals 14 residues.

The sample holds many counts of this clonotype. This chain's CDR3 is CSAQGGAGGYTF. The CDR3 bases are TGCAGTGCGCAAGGGGGCGCGGGGGGCTACACCTTC. V gene TRBV20-1 combines with J gene TRBJ1-2, with TRBD1 matching over 7 bases. Germline trimming cut 6 bases from V and 8 bases from J; bases unmatched to any gene: 9. The CDR3 consists of 12 residues. From germline, CDR1 is DFQATT and CDR2 SNEGSKA (reference sequence).

This clonotype was observed at least ten times. The chain has TRBV20-1 and TRBJ2-7; 8 positions match TRBD1. The CDR3 is made up of 14 amino acids. Trimming took 5 bases from V and 2 from J; bases not matched to a gene: 8. Germline values: CDR1 DFQATT, CDR2 SNEGSKA (reference sequence). The CDR3 region has the DNA TGCAGTGCTGCACCCCCGGACAGGGCCTACGAGCAGTACTTC. Translation gives CSAAPPDRAYEQYF.

There are many counts of this clonotype. The chain is built from TRBV5-1 and TRBJ2-7, with D perhaps TRBD1 (6 bases). The CDR3 runs 14 residues. V lost 4 bases, J lost 1 base, and 12 bases lay in between. The germline gives CDR1 SGHRS, CDR2 YFSETQ. The CDR3 sequence: CASSPTQGSYEQYF. The DNA of the CDR3 is TGCGCCAGCAGCCCGACACAGGGATCCTACGAGCAGTACTTC.

This clonotype was detected ten times or more. This sequence joins TRBV4-3 and TRBJ1-1; D unclear. The length of the CDR3 is 15 residues. V gave up 2 bases and J gave up 4 bases, with 14 bases separating them. Germline assignment: CDR1 LGHNA and CDR2 YSLEER. CDR3 amino acids: CASSQFKGRGTEAFF. In nucleotides, the CDR3 is TGCGCCAGCAGCCAATTCAAGGGCCGGGGCACTGAAGCTTTCTTT.

This clonotype was observed a few times. The DNA for the CDR3 is TGTGCCAGCAGGACAGGGGGAGGGTCCTACGAGCAGTACTTC. Translating it yields CASRTGGGSYEQYF. The chain has TRBV12-3 or TRBV12-4 and TRBJ2-7; TRBD1 matches 9 bases. J gave up 1 base and V 6 bases, and 4 bases lay outside the gene matches. The CDR3 length is 14 residues.

The genes are TRBV5-1 and TRBJ2-7; D is unclear. The length of the CDR3 is 14 residues. V shed 2 bases and J shed 3 bases, with 12 bases lying between them. Germline CDR1 is SGHRS and CDR2 is YFSETQ. CDR3 loop: CASSFNAADYEQYF. The CDR3 DNA sequence: TGCGCCAGCAGCTTTAATGCGGCCGACTACGAGCAGTACTTC. The full variable domain, its missing parts supplied by reference TRBV5-1 and TRBJ2-7, is KAGVTQTPRYLIKTRGQQVTLSCSPISGHRSVSWYQQTPGQGLQFLFEYFSETQRNKGNFPGRFSGRQFSNSRSEMNVSTLELGDSALYLCASSFNAADYEQYFGPGTRLTVT.

The chain has TRBV12-3 or TRBV12-4 and TRBJ2-2, with 14 bases lining up with TRBD2. After removal of 6 bases from V and 2 bases from J, the junction contained 8 bases not matched to a gene. The length of the CDR3 is 18 residues. The CDR3 reads CASRRTSGGTHNTGELFF. The CDR3 DNA reads TGTGCCAGCAGACGGACTAGCGGGGGGACCCATAACACCGGGGAGCTGTTTTTT.

The chain links TRBV20-1 to TRBJ2-5; 9 bases are a match to TRBD2. CDR1 and CDR2 (germline): DFQATT, SNEGSKA (reference sequence). Trimming removed 6 bases from V and 4 bases from J; junction bases left unmatched: 9. This CDR3 comprises 14 residues. CDR3 protein: CSAHAGGPGETQYF. In DNA, the CDR3 is TGCAGTGCACATGCGGGGGGGCCGGGAGAGACCCAGTACTTC.

The chain combines TRBV6-6 with TRBJ2-5; D uncertain. This CDR3 is built from 11 residues. CDR1 is MNHNY and CDR2 is SVGAGI in the germline V gene (reference sequence). Trimming shortened V by 8 bases and J by 5 bases, and 9 bases separated the two germline ends. DNA of the CDR3: TGTGCCAGCCGCGACTTGGAGACCCAGTACTTC. This gives the protein CASRDLETQYF.

This clonotype was seen more than once but under ten times. V is TRBV7-2 and J is TRBJ2-5; tentative D call: TRBD1 (5 bases). V lost 2 bases, J lost 3 bases, and 13 bases lay in between. Looked up from germline, CDR1 is SGHTA and CDR2 is FQGNSA. This CDR3 has 15 amino acids. The CDR3 here is CASSLRGRAEETQYF. As DNA, the CDR3 is TGTGCCAGCAGCTTAAGAGGCAGGGCAGAAGAGACCCAGTACTTC. Full variable domain (missing parts from reference TRBV7-2 and TRBJ2-5): GAGVSQSPSNKVTEKGKDVELRCDPISGHTALYWYRQSLGQGLEFLIYFQGNSAPDKSGLPSDRFSAERTGGSVSTLTIQRTQQEDSAVYLCASSLRGRAEETQYFGPGTRLLVL.

Ten or more counts support this clonotype. The J gene is TRBJ2-3, the V gene TRBV7-9; D is possibly TRBD1 (6 bases). The germline CDR1 and CDR2 sequences are SEHNR and FQNEAQ (reference sequence). CDR3 length equals 17 residues. Between the trimmed V and J ends, which lost 5 bases and 1 base, there was a span of 19 bases. CDR3 sequence (DNA): TGTGCCAGCAGCCCTCTGAGGCAGGGGATCGGCACAGATACGCAGTATTTT. Translating gives CASSPLRQGIGTDTQYF.

This clonotype was recorded at least ten times. The gene calls are TRBV25-1 and TRBJ1-6; D unresolved. Trimming took 5 bases from V and 7 from J, leaving 12 bases between them. This CDR3 is 14 amino acids long. CDR1 and CDR2 (germline): MGHDK, SYGVNS. DNA of the CDR3: TGTGCCAGCAGTACCGCAGGTTCCAATTCACCCCTCCACTTT. Translating it yields CASSTAGSNSPLHF.

The sample holds many counts of this clonotype. The V call is TRBV27, the J call TRBJ2-1; D might be TRBD1 (6 bases). V lost 5 bases and J lost 1, with 15 bases in between. CDR3 length: 16 residues. Per the germline V gene, CDR1 is MNHEY and CDR2 is SMNVEV (reference sequence). CDR3 sequence (DNA): TGTGCCAGCAGTCCAACGGACAGCTCTTCCTACAATGAGCAGTTCTTC. Protein sequence: CASSPTDSSSYNEQFF.

This clonotype was observed a few times. V gene TRBV12-3 or TRBV12-4 combines with J gene TRBJ2-5; possible D gene TRBD1, 6 bases. V gave up 6 bases and J gave up 3 bases, with 17 bases separating them. The length of the CDR3 is 15 residues. The chain's CDR3 is CASRLRGFIEETQYF. The CDR3 coding sequence is TGTGCCAGCAGACTCAGGGGTTTTATAGAAGAGACCCAGTACTTC.

The rearrangement uses TRBV7-3 and TRBJ2-1, with a tentative D call TRBD2 (6 bases). This CDR3 has 14 amino acids. Trimming left V 10 bases short and J 10 bases short, with 23 bases between. The germline V gene encodes CDR1 SGHTA and CDR2 FQGTGA. CDR3 residues: CATSVGRGSKEQFF. CDR3 DNA: TGTGCCACCTCGGTAGGACGGGGGTCTAAGGAGCAGTTCTTC.

This clonotype was recorded at least ten times. This chain uses TRBV5-1 with TRBJ2-7, with TRBD2 matching 13 bases. J was trimmed by 6 bases and V by 4 bases; bases with no gene match: 7. This CDR3 has 15 residues. Germline CDR1 and CDR2: SGHRS and YFSETQ. The CDR3 loop reads CASSPGLAGESEQYF. The CDR3 DNA reads TGCGCCAGCAGCCCCGGACTAGCGGGGGAAAGCGAGCAGTACTTC.

This clonotype has more than one count but fewer than ten. V is TRBV10-3 and J is TRBJ2-5; 7 bases are a match to TRBD1. The CDR3 sequence is 13 residues long. Germline trimming cut 7 bases from V and 1 base from J; bases unmatched to any gene: 3. The germline CDR1 and CDR2 sequences are ENHRY and SYGVKD. CDR3: CAIKGAGQETQYF. In nucleotides, the CDR3 is TGTGCCATCAAGGGGGCAGGCCAAGAGACCCAGTACTTC.

This clonotype was seen many times. The chain joins TRBV7-2 to TRBJ2-7; TRBD1 or TRBD2 may be the D gene (5 bases each). Germline lookup yields CDR1 SGHTA and CDR2 FQGNSA. Between the trimmed V and J ends, which lost 4 bases and 6 bases, there was a span of 10 bases. The CDR3 is 12 residues long. This CDR3 is CASSWVRGEQYF. The CDR3 DNA reads TGTGCCAGCAGCTGGGTGAGGGGCGAGCAGTACTTC.

The J gene is TRBJ2-7, the V gene TRBV12-3 or TRBV12-4, with 7 nucleotides matching TRBD1. CDR3 length: 14 residues. Germline trimming cut 5 bases from V and 3 bases from J; bases unmatched to any gene: 7. CDR3 sequence (DNA): TGTGCCAGCAGTCCTCCGACAGGGCACTACGAGCAGTACTTC. It translates to CASSPPTGHYEQYF.

This clonotype was observed many times. This chain joins TRBV7-2 and TRBJ2-5; possibly TRBD2 for D (8 bases). Looked up from germline, CDR1 is SGHTA and CDR2 is FQGNSA. Trimming left V 5 bases short and J 4 bases short, with 32 bases between. CDR3 size: 20 residues. The CDR3 is CASSDRDSWVYGGALETQYF. The CDR3 nucleotides read TGTGCCAGCAGCGACCGGGACAGTTGGGTGTACGGGGGGGCCCTAGAGACCCAGTACTTC.

This clonotype has a handful of counts. V is TRBV7-2 and J is TRBJ2-3; 11 bases agree with TRBD2. Trimming at V came to 1 base and at J to 2 bases, leaving 5 bases not matched to a gene. The CDR3 has 17 residues. Germline V CDR1 and CDR2: SGHTA, FQGNSA. CDR3 protein: CASSLGTSGPLTDTQYF. Written as DNA, the CDR3 is TGTGCCAGCAGCTTAGGGACTAGCGGGCCCCTCACAGATACGCAGTATTTT.

The J gene is TRBJ1-6, the V gene TRBV20-1, with D perhaps matching TRBD1 (5 bases). V lost 0 bases to trimming and J lost 12 bases, with 21 bases between them. The CDR3 runs 16 residues. CDR1 DFQATT and CDR2 SNEGSKA come from the germline V gene (reference sequence). The CDR3 DNA reads TGCAGTGCTAGAGATGGGCAGGGCCGCGCTCAATTACCCCTCCACTTT. It codes for CSARDGQGRAQLPLHF.

This clonotype showed up just a few times. V is TRBV27 and J is TRBJ1-1; D possibly corresponds to TRBD1 (6 bases). V was clipped by 5 bases and J by 4 bases, with 14 bases between them. CDR3 length: 14 amino acids. CDR1 and CDR2 (germline): MNHEY, SMNVEV (reference sequence). The CDR3 here is CASSAVRGGTEAFF. The DNA of the CDR3 is TGTGCCAGCAGTGCGGTTCGAGGGGGCACTGAAGCTTTCTTT.

This clonotype was seen at least ten times. The rearrangement uses TRBV4-1 and TRBJ1-1; D is perhaps TRBD1 (5 bases). Germline V lookup: CDR1 MGHRA, CDR2 YSYEKL. CDR3 length: 14 amino acids. V lost 0 bases, J lost 1 base, and 6 bases lay in between. The chain's CDR3 is CASSQEGPNTEAFF. In DNA form, the CDR3 reads TGCGCCAGCAGCCAAGAGGGACCGAACACTGAAGCTTTCTTT.

This clonotype showed up just a few times. The CDR3 protein is CASSLEQLARGTGSYNSPLHF. The DNA for the CDR3 is TGTGCCAGCAGCTTGGAACAGCTTGCCAGGGGGACCGGCTCCTATAATTCACCCCTCCACTTT. The rearrangement joins TRBV5-5 to TRBJ1-6, with TRBD1 matching 7 bases. J gave up 0 bases and V 0 bases, and 15 bases lay outside the gene matches. The CDR3 has 21 residues. Germline CDR1 and CDR2: SGHKS and YYEKEE (reference sequence). The full variable domain, its missing parts supplied by reference TRBV5-5 and TRBJ1-6, is DAGVTQSPTHLIKTRGQQVTLRCSPISGHKSVSWYQQVLGQGPQFIFQYYEKEERGRGNFPDRFSARQFPNYSSELNVNALLLGDSALYLCASSLEQLARGTGSYNSPLHFGNGTRLTVT.